Shown below are 30 T cell receptor beta chains from a single sample sequenced in a study of blood T cell repertoires in COVID-19. Assay used: immunoSEQ multiplex PCR; TCRdb lists only in-frame clones, some missing. This sample has roughly 150,000 clones; about four fifths occur once, and the top ten carry 11% to 15%. Sequences were obtained from peripheral blood. Receptor source: a woman older than 75 with acute or convalescent COVID-19.

This clone showed up just once. The chain carries TRBV3-1 (or the pseudogene TRBV3-2) and TRBJ2-2; D remains ambiguous. CDR3 length: 14 residues. V was clipped by 1 base and J by 4 bases, with 7 bases between them. The germline V gene encodes CDR1 LGHDT and CDR2 YNNKEL (reference sequence). The chain's CDR3 is CASSQGAGTGELFF. The CDR3 coding sequence is TGTGCCAGCAGCCAAGGTGCAGGCACCGGGGAGCTGTTTTTT.

The J gene is TRBJ1-1, the V gene TRBV6-5; D is perhaps TRBD1 (6 bases). From germline, CDR1 is MNHEY and CDR2 SVGAGI. This CDR3 is built from 13 residues. V was trimmed by 6 bases and J by 0 bases, leaving 8 bases between them. The CDR3 DNA sequence: TGTGCCAGCAGAAGGACAGTGAACACTGAAGCTTTCTTT. It specifies CASRRTVNTEAFF.

This clone was seen only a few times. V and J are TRBV11-2 and TRBJ1-4; the match to TRBD1 covers 9 bases. V dropped 5 bases and J dropped 5; count of bases not matched to a gene: 6. Germline lookup yields CDR1 SGHAT and CDR2 FQNNGV. The CDR3 sequence is 15 residues long. CDR3 DNA sequence: TGTGCCAGCAGCGAAAGGGACAGGGCGAATGAAAAACTGTTTTTT. Amino acids: CASSERDRANEKLFF. The full variable domain, rest sourced from reference TRBV11-2 and TRBJ1-4, is EAGVAQSPRYKIIEKRQSVAFWCNPISGHATLYWYQQILGQGPKLLIQFQNNGVVDDSQLPKDRFSAERLKGVDSTLKIQPAKLEDSAVYLCASSERDRANEKLFFGSGTQLSVL.

The chain is built from TRBV7-8 and TRBJ2-7; 8 positions match TRBD1. Germline CDR1 SGHVS, CDR2 FQNEAQ. The CDR3 sequence is 13 residues long. V lost 4 bases and J lost 4; bases outside the gene matches: 3. Written as DNA, the CDR3 is TGTGCCAGCAGCTCGGACAGGGTTTACGAGCAGTACTTC. Translation gives CASSSDRVYEQYF. Full variable domain (outside the CDR3, taken from reference TRBV7-8 and TRBJ2-7): GAGVSQSPRYKVAKRGQDVALRCDPISGHVSLFWYQQALGQGPEFLTYFQNEAQLDKSGLPSDRFFAERPEGSVSTLKIQRTQQEDSAVYLCASSSDRVYEQYFGPGTRLTVT.

The V and J genes are TRBV4-1 and TRBJ1-5; TRBD1 agrees at 8 bases. This CDR3 spans 17 amino acids. CDR1 MGHRA and CDR2 YSYEKL come from the germline V gene. The trim removed 1 base at V and 2 bases at J, leaving 7 bases unmatched. DNA of the CDR3: TGCGCCAGCAGCCAAGCAGGGGGCCCCGAACGCAATCAGCCCCAGCATTTT. Translating gives CASSQAGGPERNQPQHF.

J is TRBJ1-5 and V is TRBV5-1; D ambiguous. Germline CDR1 and CDR2: SGHRS and YFSETQ. The CDR3 length is 12 residues. V lost 0 bases and J 4 bases, leaving 2 bases between the germline ends. CDR3 amino acids: CASSLVNQPQHF. The CDR3 DNA sequence: TGCGCCAGCAGCTTGGTAAATCAGCCCCAGCATTTT.

This chain uses TRBV19 with TRBJ2-3; 15 bases are a match to TRBD2. Trimming cost V 3 bases and J 3 bases; bases outside gene matches: 10. CDR3 length equals 19 residues. CDR1 is LNHDA, CDR2 SQIVND, per germline (reference sequence). Here the CDR3 reads CASSISGLAGGLPTDTQYF. CDR3 nucleotide sequence: TGTGCCAGTAGTATCAGCGGACTAGCGGGAGGGCTCCCAACAGATACGCAGTATTTT.

The rearrangement links TRBV6-1 to TRBJ2-1, with 14 bases matching TRBD2. The germline V gene has CDR1 MNHNS and CDR2 SASEGT. There are 17 residues in the CDR3. V gave up 2 bases and J gave up 6 bases; unmatched junction bases: 6. The CDR3, as DNA: TGTGCCAGCAGTGAACGGATAGGACTAGCGGGAGGCAATGAGCAGTTCTTC. Translating it yields CASSERIGLAGGNEQFF.

CDR3 region: CASSLSGTDTQYF. The CDR3 DNA reads as TGTGCCAGCAGCCTCTCCGGGACAGATACGCAGTATTTT. The J gene is TRBJ2-3, the V gene TRBV14; D remains ambiguous. This CDR3 spans 13 amino acids. Trimming took off 4 bases at V and 3 bases at J, with 8 bases between the two ends. Germline V gene data show CDR1 as SGHDN and CDR2 as FVKESK.

This chain links TRBV27 with TRBJ1-1, with no clear D. V lost 4 bases, J lost 7 bases, and 7 bases lay in between. The CDR3 loop spans 11 amino acids. Germline CDR1 is MNHEY and CDR2 is SMNVEV (reference sequence). The DNA of the CDR3 is TGTGCCAGCAGTTCCGGCGGTGAAGCTTTCTTT. It yields the protein CASSSGGEAFF.

The V gene is TRBV19, the J gene TRBJ2-3; 9 positions match TRBD1. The CDR3 has 17 amino acids. After removal of 4 bases from V and 2 bases from J, the junction contained 10 bases not matched to a gene. Germline V gene lookup returns CDR1 LNHDA and CDR2 SQIVND (reference sequence). In nucleotides, the CDR3 is TGTGCCAGTAGTAGAGACACCGGGACAGGGAACACAGATACGCAGTATTTT. Its translation: CASSRDTGTGNTDTQYF.

By share, this clone ranks as medium-sized. The identical CDR3 is also encoded by other nucleotide sequences in the sample. This rearrangement joins TRBV27 to TRBJ2-7, with D uncertain. The CDR3 sequence is 14 residues long. V gave up 5 bases and J gave up 0 bases, with 11 bases separating them. The germline gives CDR1 MNHEY, CDR2 SMNVEV (reference sequence). CDR3 amino acids: CASSGQASSYEQYF. The CDR3 region has the DNA TGTGCCAGCAGTGGCCAGGCTTCCTCCTACGAGCAGTACTTC.

The chain employs TRBV3-1 (or the pseudogene TRBV3-2) and TRBJ1-4; a possible D gene is TRBD1 (5 bases). This CDR3 has 14 residues. The V gene lost 2 bases and the J gene lost 7 bases, with 11 bases spanning the gap. CDR1 is LGHDT and CDR2 is YNNKEL in the germline V gene (reference sequence). The CDR3 sequence: CASSQRGDAEKLFF. The DNA for the CDR3 is TGTGCCAGCAGCCAAAGGGGCGACGCTGAAAAACTGTTTTTT.

This clone was picked up a small number of times. The chain uses TRBV30 and TRBJ1-4, with unresolved D. V dropped 2 bases and J dropped 14 bases, with 21 bases sitting between them. Germline V gives CDR1 GTSNPN, CDR2 SVGIG (reference sequence). This CDR3 has 14 residues. The CDR3, as DNA: TGTGCCTGGAGTCTAGGGCAGGCGGGCTCTATGCTGTTTTTT. Its translation is CAWSLGQAGSMLFF.

V is TRBV9 and J is TRBJ1-4; 8 bases align to TRBD1. V lost 4 bases to trimming and J lost 6 bases; unmatched junction nucleotides: 8. Germline CDR1 SGDLS, CDR2 YYNGEE. The CDR3 spans 15 residues. CDR3 sequence (DNA): TGTGCCAGCAGCCCCCGGACAGGGACGGATGAAAAACTGTTTTTT. As protein: CASSPRTGTDEKLFF.

The V gene is TRBV30, the J gene TRBJ1-1; 7 positions agree with TRBD1. CDR1 is GTSNPN, CDR2 SVGIG, per germline (reference sequence). The CDR3 has 13 residues. V lost 5 bases, J lost 2 bases, and 5 bases stayed unmatched. The CDR3 DNA sequence: TGTGCCTGGGGCCGGGACAGTAACACTGAAGCTTTCTTT. It translates to CAWGRDSNTEAFF.

This clone has a handful of counts. V usage is TRBV19 and J usage is TRBJ2-1, with TRBD2 matching 7 bases. In germline, CDR1 is LNHDA, CDR2 SQIVND (reference sequence). The CDR3 is 15 amino acids. V was clipped by 6 bases and J by 5 bases; unmatched bases: 10. This chain's CDR3 is CASRPYSAGNNEQFF. In nucleotides, the CDR3 is TGTGCCAGTAGGCCATACTCAGCGGGGAACAATGAGCAGTTCTTC.

The V call is TRBV18, the J call TRBJ2-2; 8 positions agree with TRBD1. Trimming removed 5 bases from V and 7 bases from J; junction bases left unmatched: 9. CDR3 size: 15 residues. In germline, CDR1 is KGHSH, CDR2 LQKENI. The CDR3 sequence: CASSAPTGVGGELFF. DNA for the CDR3: TGTGCCAGCTCAGCCCCGACAGGGGTCGGCGGGGAGCTGTTTTTT.

The V call is TRBV7-9, the J call TRBJ2-7; 10 nucleotides align to TRBD1. The CDR3 consists of 15 residues. Germline CDR1 reads SEHNR; CDR2 reads FQNEAQ (reference sequence). Losses at the gene ends were 2 bases for V and 4 bases for J; bases not matched to a gene: 5. The CDR3 DNA reads as TGTGCCAGCAGCTTAACTGGGGGACAGGGGTACGAGCAGTACTTC. Its translation is CASSLTGGQGYEQYF.

The gene calls are TRBV5-4 and TRBJ2-5; 9 bases fit TRBD1. The CDR3 is 14 residues long. CDR1 is SGHNT, CDR2 YYREEE, per germline (reference sequence). Trimming cost V 4 bases and J 5 bases; bases outside gene matches: 6. The chain's CDR3 is CASSRDRVGETQYF. The CDR3 DNA sequence: TGTGCCAGCAGCCGGGACAGGGTAGGGGAGACCCAGTACTTC. The full variable domain, rest sourced from reference TRBV5-4 and TRBJ2-5, is ETGVTQSPTHLIKTRGQQVTLRCSSQSGHNTVSWYQQALGQGPQFIFQYYREEENGRGNFPPRFSGLQFPNYSSELNVNALELDDSALYLCASSRDRVGETQYFGPGTRLLVL.

The V call is TRBV9, the J call TRBJ1-3; D gene ambiguous. Between the trimmed V and J ends, which lost 0 bases and 2 bases, there was a span of 12 bases. This CDR3 is built from 16 residues. Germline V gene lookup returns CDR1 SGDLS and CDR2 YYNGEE. For the CDR3, the DNA is TGTGCCAGCAGCGTAGTTGAACAGTTGGCTGGAAACACCATATATTTT. It encodes CASSVVEQLAGNTIYF.

This clone was seen a handful of times. The chain links TRBV7-2 to TRBJ2-3, with 11 nucleotides matching TRBD2. Germline V gives CDR1 SGHTA, CDR2 FQGNSA. The CDR3 runs 17 residues. J was trimmed by 6 bases and V by 2 bases; bases with no gene match: 10. CDR3 protein: CASSLYVAGGQGDTQYF. In DNA form, the CDR3 reads TGTGCCAGCAGCTTATATGTAGCGGGGGGGCAGGGGGATACGCAGTATTTT. Full variable domain (outside the CDR3, taken from reference TRBV7-2 and TRBJ2-3): GAGVSQSPSNKVTEKGKDVELRCDPISGHTALYWYRQSLGQGLEFLIYFQGNSAPDKSGLPSDRFSAERTGGSVSTLTIQRTQQEDSAVYLCASSLYVAGGQGDTQYFGPGTRLTVL.

This clone was recorded only once. This chain joins TRBV4-2 and TRBJ1-5; D is undetermined. Trimming took off 1 base at V and 3 bases at J, with 10 bases between the two ends. Germline V lookup: CDR1 LGHNA, CDR2 YNFKEQ. The CDR3 extends over 15 amino acids. The CDR3 DNA reads TGTGCCAGCAGCCAAGTGGGCGGGAACAATCAGCCCCAGCATTTT. It translates to CASSQVGGNNQPQHF.

This clone has only one observation. The J gene is TRBJ1-2, the V gene TRBV19; 11 bases map to TRBD1. The trim removed 6 bases at V and 8 bases at J, leaving 2 bases unmatched. CDR1 LNHDA and CDR2 SQIVND come from the germline V gene (reference sequence). The CDR3 runs to 12 residues. The CDR3 DNA follows: TGTGCCAGTAGGGGGACAGGGGGAGGCTACACCTTC. This encodes CASRGTGGGYTF.

The chain's CDR3 is CASSSRSSTRPGELFF. CDR3 nucleotides: TGCGCCAGCAGCTCGAGGAGCTCTACAAGACCCGGGGAGCTGTTTTTT. The rearrangement joins TRBV5-1 to TRBJ2-2; D ambiguous. V was shortened by 3 bases and J by 6 bases, with 18 bases between the two germline ends. The CDR3 totals 16 residues. Looked up from germline, CDR1 is SGHRS and CDR2 is YFSETQ.

The V and J genes are TRBV7-9 and TRBJ1-3; tentative D call: TRBD1 (5 bases). V was pared by 4 bases and J by 1 base, with 8 bases between. The CDR3 extends over 14 amino acids. Germline CDR1 and CDR2: SEHNR and FQNEAQ (reference sequence). This CDR3 is CASSSQGSGNTIYF. Written as DNA, the CDR3 is TGTGCCAGCAGCTCGCAGGGATCTGGAAACACCATATATTTT.

This chain uses TRBV7-3 with TRBJ2-1; 11 bases agree with TRBD2. V shed 2 bases and J 7 bases; nucleotides not matched to a gene: 7. Germline CDR1 and CDR2: SGHTA and FQGTGA. This CDR3 is built from 16 residues. The CDR3 DNA reads TGTGCCAGCAGCTTAGGACTAGCGGGCTCTGGGAATGAGCAGTTCTTC. Translation: CASSLGLAGSGNEQFF. The full variable domain, its missing parts supplied by reference TRBV7-3 and TRBJ2-1, is GAGVSQTPSNKVTEKGKYVELRCDPISGHTALYWYRQSLGQGPEFLIYFQGTGAADDSGLPNDRFFAVRPEGSVSTLKIQRTERGDSAVYLCASSLGLAGSGNEQFFGPGTRLTVL.

This rearrangement joins TRBV2 to TRBJ2-5; D remains unclear. The CDR3 extends over 14 amino acids. CDR1 SNHLY and CDR2 FYNNEI come from the germline V gene. V was pared by 2 bases and J by 2 bases, with 9 bases between. CDR3 nucleotide sequence: TGTGCCAGCAGTGAACCCATCATTCAAGAGACCCAGTACTTC. It yields the protein CASSEPIIQETQYF.

The rearrangement links TRBV15 to TRBJ1-6, with TRBD1 matching 8 bases. Unmatched junction bases numbered 7, after V lost 2 bases and J lost 7 bases. Looked up from germline, CDR1 is LNHNV and CDR2 is YYDKDF (reference sequence). The CDR3 extends over 16 amino acids. In DNA form, the CDR3 reads TGTGCCACCAGCAGATTCCCGGGACAGGACAATTCACCCCTCCACTTT. Protein sequence: CATSRFPGQDNSPLHF. Full variable domain (rest looked up from reference TRBV15 and TRBJ1-6): DAMVIQNPRYQVTQFGKPVTLSCSQTLNHNVMYWYQQKSSQAPKLLFHYYDKDFNNEADTPDNFQSRRPNTSFCFLDIRSPGLGDTAMYLCATSRFPGQDNSPLHFGNGTRLTVT.

The CDR3: CASSQGTQLNTEAFF. The CDR3 DNA follows: TGCGCCAGCAGCCAAGGGACTCAGCTGAACACTGAAGCTTTCTTT. The chain combines TRBV4-1 with TRBJ1-1; D call uncertain. V dropped 1 base and J dropped 0 bases, with 9 bases sitting between them. The germline CDR1 and CDR2 sequences are MGHRA and YSYEKL. The CDR3 consists of 15 residues.